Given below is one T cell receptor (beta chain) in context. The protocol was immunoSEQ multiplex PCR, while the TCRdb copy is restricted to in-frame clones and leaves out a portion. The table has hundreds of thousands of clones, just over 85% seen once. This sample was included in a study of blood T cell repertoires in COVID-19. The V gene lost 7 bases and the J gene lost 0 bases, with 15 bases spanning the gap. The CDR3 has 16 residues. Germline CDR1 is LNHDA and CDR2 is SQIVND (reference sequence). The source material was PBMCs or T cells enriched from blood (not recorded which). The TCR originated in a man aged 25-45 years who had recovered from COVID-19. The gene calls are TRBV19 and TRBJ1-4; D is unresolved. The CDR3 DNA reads TGTGCCAGTACCCAATGGGCTACCCCAACTAATGAAAAACTGTTTTTT. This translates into CASTQWATPTNEKLFF.